Following are 27 T cell receptor beta chains from one sample sequenced in a study of blood T cell repertoires in COVID-19. Clones were read by immunoSEQ multiplex PCR, and TCRdb kept only the in-frame ones, dropping some. The sample lists around 130,000 clones, around 80% occurring once. What was sequenced was peripheral blood. These receptor sequences come from a woman aged 60-75 years with acute or convalescent COVID-19.

V and J are TRBV3-1 (or the pseudogene TRBV3-2) and TRBJ1-2; possibly TRBD1 for D (6 bases). Germline loops: CDR1 LGHDT, CDR2 YNNKEL (reference sequence). The CDR3 is 14 amino acids. V was trimmed by 4 bases and J by 10 bases, leaving 19 bases between them. Written as DNA, the CDR3 is TGTGCCAGCAGCCCTTCTGGGCGAGGGGGTTCCTACACCTTC. It codes for CASSPSGRGGSYTF.

CDR3 DNA: TGCGCCAGCAGTGACTGGACAGATAGCACAGATACGCAGTATTTT. Its translation is CASSDWTDSTDTQYF. The rearrangement uses TRBV10-1 and TRBJ2-3; D is perhaps TRBD1 (6 bases). V was cut by 3 bases and J by 0 bases, with 10 bases left in between. The CDR3 is 15 amino acids. Germline-derived CDR1 and CDR2 are WNHNN and SYGVQD (reference sequence).

This chain joins TRBV5-1 and TRBJ2-7, with D possibly TRBD1 on 5 matching bases. V was shortened by 2 bases and J by 5 bases, with 20 bases between the two germline ends. Per germline, CDR1 SGHRS and CDR2 YFSETQ. The CDR3 is 16 amino acids. CDR3 DNA: TGCGCCAGCAGCTTCAGCCCCTCGGCAGGGTCTCACGAGCAGTACTTC. It yields the protein CASSFSPSAGSHEQYF.

The gene calls are TRBV13 and TRBJ1-6; 7 nucleotides line up with TRBD1. In germline, CDR1 is PRHDT, CDR2 FYEKMQ (reference sequence). The CDR3 spans 17 residues. After removal of 3 bases from V and 5 bases from J, the junction contained 10 bases not matched to a gene. The CDR3 DNA follows: TGTGCCAGCAGCTTTCAGGGGGGATTGGGGAATAATTCACCCCTCCACTTT. This sequence encodes CASSFQGGLGNNSPLHF. The full variable domain, in which reference TRBV13 and TRBJ1-6 provide the parts outside the CDR3, is AAGVIQSPRHLIKEKRETATLKCYPIPRHDTVYWYQQGPGQDPQFLISFYEKMQSDKGSIPDRFSAQQFSDYHSELNMSSLELGDSALYFCASSFQGGLGNNSPLHFGNGTRLTVT.

The chain has TRBV30 and TRBJ1-1; no reliable D call. The ends were cut back, 4 bases at V and 10 bases at J, with 13 bases in the middle. This CDR3 spans 11 amino acids. Germline-derived CDR1 and CDR2 are GTSNPN and SVGIG (reference sequence). In DNA form, the CDR3 reads TGTGCCTGGAACGCGGGATGGTTAGCTTTCTTT. Its protein is CAWNAGWLAFF.

This clone is a singleton in its sample. V gene TRBV18 combines with J gene TRBJ1-3; D call uncertain. Germline CDR1 reads KGHSH; CDR2 reads LQKENI. V lost 3 bases and J 0 bases, leaving 15 bases between the germline ends. The CDR3 sequence is 17 residues long. The CDR3 region is CASSPYLSHPSGNTIYF. The DNA of the CDR3 is TGTGCCAGCTCACCGTACCTGAGTCACCCCTCTGGAAACACCATATATTTT. The variable domain in full, completed from reference TRBV18 and TRBJ1-3, reads NAGVMQNPRHLVRRRGQEARLRCSPMKGHSHVYWYRQLPEEGLKFMVYLQKENIIDESGMPKERFSAEFPKEGPSILRIQQVVRGDSAAYFCASSPYLSHPSGNTIYFGEGSWLTVV.

This rearrangement joins TRBV4-1 to TRBJ2-3; 7 positions match TRBD1. Germline V CDR1 and CDR2: MGHRA, YSYEKL. V lost 3 bases, J lost 3 bases, and 12 bases stayed unmatched. The CDR3 totals 17 residues. The CDR3 nucleotides are TGCGCCAGCAGCCAGGGAAATCACAGGGGTGATACAGATACGCAGTATTTT. Translating it yields CASSQGNHRGDTDTQYF.

Remarks on this clone: Other nucleotide sequences from this sample produce the same CDR3. This chain uses TRBV19 with TRBJ2-2, with TRBD1 matching 7 bases. The CDR3 covers 15 residues. The germline gives CDR1 LNHDA, CDR2 SQIVND (reference sequence). J lost 1 base, V lost 3 bases, and 2 bases had no gene match. In nucleotides, the CDR3 is TGTGCCAGTAGTATCCGGACAGGGAACACCGGGGAGCTGTTTTTT. Its translation: CASSIRTGNTGELFF. Variable domain in full (rest from reference TRBV19 and TRBJ2-2): DGGITQSPKYLFRKEGQNVTLSCEQNLNHDAMYWYRQDPGQGLRLIYYSQIVNDFQKGDIAEGYSVSREKKESFPLTVTSAQKNPTAFYLCASSIRTGNTGELFFGEGSRLTVL.

The rearrangement links TRBV7-3 to TRBJ2-2; D is possibly TRBD1 (6 bases). Trimming removed 5 bases from V and 6 bases from J, with 19 bases in between. Germline CDR1 SGHTA, CDR2 FQGTGA. CDR3 length: 16 amino acids. This CDR3 is CASSPRTVRFSGELFF. Written as DNA, the CDR3 is TGTGCCAGCAGCCCCCGGACAGTAAGATTTTCCGGGGAGCTGTTTTTT.

The rearrangement joins TRBV9 to TRBJ2-6; possible D gene TRBD2, 6 bases. The V gene lost 4 bases and the J gene lost 4 bases, with 18 bases spanning the gap. This CDR3 comprises 17 residues. Germline values: CDR1 SGDLS, CDR2 YYNGEE. The CDR3 DNA reads TGTGCCAGCAGCTCAACAAGAGGAGGGGCCGGGGCCAACGTCCTGACTTTC. Amino acid sequence: CASSSTRGGAGANVLTF.

The CDR3 bases are TGTGCCACCAGTGATGCCTGGCGGGGGATGTCCGGGGAGCTGTTTTTT. Translating gives CATSDAWRGMSGELFF. This rearrangement joins TRBV24-1 to TRBJ2-2; 7 positions agree with TRBD2. V trimming: 3 bases; J trimming: 6 bases; junction bases outside the gene matches: 9. This CDR3 is built from 16 residues. Germline-derived CDR1 and CDR2 are KGHDR and SFDVKD.

V and J are TRBV18 and TRBJ1-5; TRBD1 aligns across 10 bases. The CDR3 spans 15 residues. V shed 5 bases and J 7 bases; nucleotides not matched to a gene: 8. Germline CDR1 KGHSH, CDR2 LQKENI. This chain's CDR3 is CASSYSGQGKQPQHF. CDR3 bases: TGTGCCAGCTCATACTCGGGACAGGGGAAACAGCCCCAGCATTTT. The variable domain in full, completed from reference TRBV18 and TRBJ1-5, reads NAGVMQNPRHLVRRRGQEARLRCSPMKGHSHVYWYRQLPEEGLKFMVYLQKENIIDESGMPKERFSAEFPKEGPSILRIQQVVRGDSAAYFCASSYSGQGKQPQHFGDGTRLSIL.

V gene TRBV19 combines with J gene TRBJ2-3, with D hard to call. There are 13 residues in the CDR3. Trimming pared 4 bases from V and 4 bases from J, leaving 9 bases between. CDR1 is LNHDA, CDR2 SQIVND, per germline (reference sequence). CDR3: CASSKESPDTQYF. The CDR3 DNA follows: TGTGCCAGTAGTAAGGAGTCCCCAGATACGCAGTATTTT.

The CDR3 reads CASATRAIGNTIYF. Here the CDR3 DNA reads TGTGCCAGCGCCACGCGGGCTATTGGAAACACCATATATTTT. The chain uses TRBV5-6 and TRBJ1-3; no clear D gene. The germline gives CDR1 SGHDT, CDR2 YYEEEE. This CDR3 contains 14 residues. Trimming pared 7 bases from V and 3 bases from J, leaving 14 bases between.

V and J are TRBV5-4 and TRBJ1-1, with TRBD1 matching over 10 bases. This CDR3 region has 17 residues. Trimming cost V 4 bases and J 8 bases; bases outside gene matches: 17. Per the germline V gene, CDR1 is SGHNT and CDR2 is YYREEE (reference sequence). The CDR3 here is CASSATLPGQGRSEAFF. For the CDR3, the DNA is TGTGCCAGCAGCGCCACACTCCCGGGACAGGGGAGATCGGAAGCTTTCTTT.

The J gene is TRBJ2-3, the V gene TRBV5-1; 7 bases are shared with TRBD2. Germline CDR1 SGHRS, CDR2 YFSETQ. V shed 0 bases, J shed 0 bases, and the junction held 4 bases outside the gene matches. The CDR3 sequence is 16 residues long. CDR3 region: CASSLGASGSTDTQYF. The CDR3 DNA is TGCGCCAGCAGCTTGGGAGCTAGCGGAAGCACAGATACGCAGTATTTT.

V is TRBV19 and J is TRBJ1-1; no definite D call. This CDR3 contains 14 residues. Germline CDR1 reads LNHDA; CDR2 reads SQIVND (reference sequence). Trimming removed 7 bases at V and 6 bases at J, with 18 bases between. CDR3 nucleotide sequence: TGTGCCAGTACCAATGGGCATCAAGTGGCTGAAGCTTTCTTT. It specifies CASTNGHQVAEAFF.

V gene TRBV5-1 combines with J gene TRBJ1-1, with unresolved D. CDR3 length equals 13 residues. Germline CDR1 reads SGHRS; CDR2 reads YFSETQ. V lost 2 bases to trimming and J lost 6 bases, with 11 bases between them. The CDR3 nucleotides are TGCGCCAGCAGCTTTAACGGTAGAGCTGAAGCTTTCTTT. Protein: CASSFNGRAEAFF.

V usage is TRBV5-1 and J usage is TRBJ1-5; no clear D. With 8 bases removed from V and 5 bases from J, the gap between germline ends came to 14 bases. The germline gives CDR1 SGHRS, CDR2 YFSETQ. The CDR3 length is 13 residues. The CDR3 loop reads CASAEGVDQPQHF. The CDR3 DNA sequence: TGCGCCAGTGCAGAGGGTGTCGATCAGCCCCAGCATTTT.

This chain joins TRBV19 and TRBJ1-1; 8 bases are shared with TRBD1. Unmatched junction bases numbered 0, after V lost 0 bases and J lost 0 bases. There are 15 residues in the CDR3. CDR1 and CDR2 (germline): LNHDA, SQIVND (reference sequence). As DNA, the CDR3 is TGTGCCAGTAGTATAGAGGACAGGGTGAACACTGAAGCTTTCTTT. Protein product: CASSIEDRVNTEAFF.

This chain joins TRBV18 and TRBJ1-5; D unresolved. Trimming took off 5 bases at V and 4 bases at J, with 12 bases between the two ends. This CDR3 contains 14 residues. From germline, CDR1 is KGHSH and CDR2 LQKENI. The CDR3 sequence is CASSAGGRNQPQHF. For the CDR3, the DNA is TGTGCCAGCTCAGCAGGAGGTCGGAATCAGCCCCAGCATTTT.

The gene calls are TRBV19 and TRBJ1-5; unclear D gene. V dropped 3 bases and J dropped 4 bases, with 13 bases sitting between them. This CDR3 is 15 amino acids long. The germline V gene encodes CDR1 LNHDA and CDR2 SQIVND (reference sequence). The CDR3 loop reads CASSIGGLTNQPQHF. DNA for the CDR3: TGTGCCAGTAGTATCGGAGGGCTTACGAATCAGCCCCAGCATTTT.

This clone was counted between two and nine times. The J gene is TRBJ1-1, the V gene TRBV27; D is possibly TRBD1 (6 bases). The V and J ends lost 6 bases and 6 bases respectively, with 11 bases between them. The CDR3 loop spans 12 amino acids. Germline assignment: CDR1 MNHEY and CDR2 SMNVEV (reference sequence). CDR3 sequence (DNA): TGTGCCAGCAGGGACAGTTTTTCTGAAGCTTTCTTT. Its protein product is CASRDSFSEAFF.

The genes are TRBV19 and TRBJ1-1; D unresolved. Germline lookup yields CDR1 LNHDA and CDR2 SQIVND (reference sequence). The CDR3 consists of 14 residues. V lost 6 bases and J 3 bases, leaving 14 bases between the germline ends. DNA for the CDR3: TGTGCCAGTAGGGTCCGGGAGTGGGACACTGAAGCTTTCTTT. This codes for CASRVREWDTEAFF.

The V gene is TRBV7-3, the J gene TRBJ2-3; 14 nucleotides line up with TRBD2. Trimming removed 5 bases from V and 2 bases from J; junction bases left unmatched: 12. CDR1 and CDR2 from the germline V gene are SGHTA and FQGTGA. The CDR3 has 19 amino acids. The CDR3 DNA sequence: TGTGCCAGCAGCCCGACGGGACTAGCGGGGGAAGCTTACACAGATACGCAGTATTTT. Encoded protein: CASSPTGLAGEAYTDTQYF.

This chain links TRBV5-1 with TRBJ2-1; the D gene is possibly TRBD1 (7 bases). The CDR3 consists of 15 residues. V was pared by 1 base and J by 8 bases, with 16 bases between. Germline V gene lookup returns CDR1 SGHRS and CDR2 YFSETQ. CDR3 in amino acids: CASSLIQGDSYEQFF. In DNA, the CDR3 is TGCGCCAGCAGCTTGATCCAGGGGGACTCCTATGAGCAGTTCTTC.

The V gene is TRBV5-6, the J gene TRBJ2-3, with 13 bases that match TRBD2. This CDR3 is built from 16 residues. Trimming cost V 4 bases and J 4 bases; bases outside gene matches: 6. Germline V gives CDR1 SGHDT, CDR2 YYEEEE. The DNA for the CDR3 is TGTGCCAGCAGCCGTAAACTAGCGGGGGGGGCAGATACGCAGTATTTT. It is translated as CASSRKLAGGADTQYF.